These T cell receptor beta chains were read from a single sample in a study of cytomegalovirus exposure and HLA in healthy donors. Libraries were prepared by immunoSEQ multiplex PCR; TCRdb keeps only in-frame clonotypes and omits some of them. The sample carries roughly 110,000 clones, roughly two thirds recorded once. Sequences were obtained from PBMCs. The receptors stem from a young man in good health and CMV-seropositive. Each CDR3 is given with its conserved first and last residue. The D gene is left open where the match is weak. For some rows the clone size is stated as once, few or many, or as a class when expanded; others skip it.

V gene	D gene	J gene	clone size	CDR3 protein	CDR3 DNA
TRBV7-6	TRBD1	TRBJ2-7	.	CASSPGTGGSYEQYF	TGTGCCAGCAGCCCCGGGACAGGAGGCTCCTACGAGCAGTACTTC
TRBV5-1	TRBD2	TRBJ2-3	.	CASSNPGLAGARADTQYF	TGCGCCAGCAGCAACCCAGGACTAGCGGGGGCGAGGGCAGATACGCAGTATTTT
TRBV28	.	TRBJ1-1	.	CASSFRRVAFF	TGTGCCAGCAGTTTCCGGAGGGTCGCTTTCTTT
TRBV11-2	TRBD2	TRBJ2-7	.	CASSLAGGLSYEQYF	TGTGCCAGCAGCTTAGCGGGGGGATTATCCTACGAGCAGTACTTC
TRBV4-1	.	TRBJ2-1	.	CASSQDWAAYEQFF	TGCGCCAGCAGCCAAGATTGGGCTGCCTATGAGCAGTTCTTC
TRBV19	TRBD1	TRBJ1-5	.	CASSDRVGYNQPQHF	TGTGCCAGTAGTGACAGGGTAGGCTACAATCAGCCCCAGCATTTT
TRBV27	TRBD1	TRBJ2-5	.	CASSLMLGGRETQYF	TGTGCCAGCAGTTTAATGTTAGGGGGCCGGGAGACCCAGTACTTC
TRBV5-1	.	TRBJ2-5	.	CASSFGETQYF	TGCGCCAGCAGCTTCGGGGAGACCCAGTACTTC
TRBV28	.	TRBJ1-5	once	CASSFGQALNQPQHF	TGTGCCAGCAGTTTTGGGCAGGCACTCAATCAGCCCCAGCATTTT
TRBV5-1	.	TRBJ2-5	.	CASLAGVAAVKETQYF	TGCGCCAGCCTCGCTGGGGTAGCGGCGGTAAAAGAGACCCAGTACTTC
TRBV6-5	TRBD1	TRBJ1-1	.	CASSYLEQGLRGAFF	TGTGCCAGCAGTTACCTGGAACAGGGGCTTAGGGGGGCTTTCTTT
TRBV18	.	TRBJ2-5	.	CASSPPGGHQETQYF	TGTGCCAGCTCACCACCCGGGGGGCATCAAGAGACCCAGTACTTC
TRBV6-1	.	TRBJ2-6	few	CASSELGANVLTF	TGTGCCAGCAGTGAACTTGGGGCCAACGTCCTGACTTTC
TRBV7-2	.	TRBJ1-6	.	CASSPIPLGPSPLHF	TGTGCCAGCAGCCCGATCCCTCTGGGGCCTTCACCCCTCCACTTT
TRBV5-1	TRBD1	TRBJ1-4	.	CASSLAGTVAEEVFF	TGCGCCAGCAGCTTGGCCGGGACAGTGGCCGAGGAGGTGTTTTTT
TRBV5-4	.	TRBJ1-2	once	CASSLGVGQNDYGYTF	TGTGCCAGCAGCTTGGGGGTCGGACAGAACGACTATGGCTACACCTTC
TRBV6-1	.	TRBJ2-7	.	CASSDDGTPSYEQYF	TGTGCCAGCAGTGACGACGGGACACCAAGCTACGAGCAGTACTTC
TRBV27	.	TRBJ2-2	.	CASSLLSGELFF	TGTGCCAGCAGTTTACTATCTGGGGAGCTGTTTTTT
TRBV19	.	TRBJ2-1	.	CASSIARPSNEQFF	TGTGCCAGTAGTATAGCCCGCCCCAGTAATGAGCAGTTCTTC
TRBV28	TRBD1	TRBJ1-2	.	CASILRDRLNYGYTF	TGTGCCAGCATCTTAAGGGACAGGCTTAACTATGGCTACACCTTC
TRBV5-1	TRBD1	TRBJ2-5	.	CASSLTGALGETQYF	TGCGCCAGCAGCTTGACAGGGGCGCTGGGGGAGACCCAGTACTTC
TRBV18	.	TRBJ1-2	.	CASSPGEDTNYGYTF	TGTGCCAGCTCACCGGGTGAGGATACTAACTATGGCTACACCTTC
TRBV4-1	.	TRBJ1-6	.	CASSHSTRGNSPLHF	TGCGCCAGCAGCCACTCAACGAGAGGGAATTCACCCCTCCACTTT
TRBV11-2	.	TRBJ1-2	.	CASSLGDYGYTF	TGTGCCAGCAGCTTGGGAGACTATGGCTACACCTTC
TRBV6-1	TRBD1	TRBJ1-4	few	CAARASRGESEKLFF	TGTGCCGCAAGGGCTTCCAGGGGGGAGAGTGAAAAACTGTTTTTT
TRBV6-1	.	TRBJ2-1	.	CASSAYWSSYNEQFF	TGTGCCAGCAGTGCTTACTGGAGCTCCTACAATGAGCAGTTCTTC
TRBV18	.	TRBJ2-5	few	CASSLPGTRGVETQYF	TGTGCCAGCTCATTACCCGGGACACGCGGTGTGGAGACCCAGTACTTC
TRBV6-1	TRBD2	TRBJ2-3	few	CASSEGLAGSDTQYF	TGTGCCAGCAGTGAAGGACTAGCGGGGTCAGATACGCAGTATTTT
TRBV6-6	.	TRBJ1-5	.	CASSSAENQPQHF	TGTGCCAGCAGTTCGGCGGAAAATCAGCCCCAGCATTTT
TRBV2	.	TRBJ1-5	.	CASSQDSFSQPQHF	TGTGCCAGCAGCCAAGACAGTTTCAGTCAGCCCCAGCATTTT
TRBV2	.	TRBJ2-7	.	CASSVTVYEQYF	TGTGCCAGCAGTGTGACAGTCTACGAGCAGTACTTC
TRBV5-4	TRBD1	TRBJ1-1	.	CASSLGDREAEAFF	TGTGCCAGCAGCTTGGGCGACAGGGAGGCTGAAGCTTTCTTT
TRBV11-3	TRBD1	TRBJ1-2	few	CASSPGPDRGPYGYTF	TGTGCCAGCAGCCCAGGCCCGGACAGGGGCCCCTATGGCTACACCTTC
TRBV9	.	TRBJ1-3	many	CASSAGGRFLSGNTIYF	TGTGCCAGCAGCGCCGGGGGGCGGTTCCTCTCTGGAAACACCATATATTTT
TRBV27	TRBD1	TRBJ2-1	.	CASSSRQGAAYNEQFF	TGTGCCAGCAGTTCACGACAGGGGGCGGCCTACAATGAGCAGTTCTTC
TRBV19	.	TRBJ1-4	.	CASSILSTNEKLFF	TGTGCCAGTAGTATCCTCTCAACTAATGAAAAACTGTTTTTT
TRBV5-1	.	TRBJ1-4	.	CASSQAGVDEKLFF	TGCGCCAGCAGCCAGGCGGGGGTTGATGAAAAACTGTTTTTT
TRBV2	.	TRBJ1-5	.	CASSVRPEGQPQHF	TGTGCCAGCAGTGTGAGGCCGGAAGGCCAGCCCCAGCATTTT
TRBV2	.	TRBJ2-1	.	CASSSLAGTEQFF	TGTGCCAGCAGTTCTCTAGCTGGCACTGAGCAGTTCTTC
TRBV7-9	TRBD1	TRBJ2-7	.	CASGIQGAPDEQYF	TGTGCCAGCGGGATACAGGGGGCCCCAGACGAGCAGTACTTC
TRBV7-9	TRBD2	TRBJ2-1	.	CASSLKSGGAIEQFF	TGTGCCAGCAGCTTAAAGAGCGGGGGGGCGATTGAGCAGTTCTTC
TRBV27	.	TRBJ1-2	few	CASSFLQVPYGYTF	TGTGCCAGCAGTTTCCTACAGGTTCCCTATGGCTACACCTTC
TRBV6-1	.	TRBJ1-5	once	CASSDAHSNQPQHF	TGTGCCAGCAGTGACGCACATAGCAATCAGCCCCAGCATTTT
TRBV19	.	TRBJ1-5	.	CASSRSRGAGNQPQHF	TGTGCCAGTAGTCGCTCCCGGGGGGCGGGCAATCAGCCCCAGCATTTT
TRBV5-1	.	TRBJ2-7	.	CCPRVQSYEQYF	TGCTGCCCCAGGGTTCAATCCTACGAGCAGTACTTC
TRBV4-1	.	TRBJ2-7	.	CASSQDRKGVRGEQYF	TGCGCCAGCAGCCAAGATCGTAAGGGGGTCCGCGGCGAGCAGTACTTC
TRBV11-2	TRBD1	TRBJ1-1	.	CASSQETGGLNTEAFF	TGTGCCAGCAGCCAAGAGACAGGGGGCTTGAACACTGAAGCTTTCTTT
TRBV6-1	TRBD1	TRBJ2-5	once	CASSDRRTGTQYF	TGTGCCAGCAGTGATCGAAGGACAGGGACCCAGTACTTC
TRBV5-1	.	TRBJ2-1	.	CASSLSYNEQFF	TGCGCCAGCAGCCTCTCCTACAATGAGCAGTTCTTC
TRBV30	.	TRBJ1-1	.	CAWSAGGYAEAFF	TGTGCCTGGAGTGCTGGGGGGTACGCTGAAGCTTTCTTT
TRBV11-2	TRBD1	TRBJ2-2	.	CASSLSSGTGVTGELFF	TGTGCCAGCAGCTTGTCTTCCGGGACAGGGGTCACCGGGGAGCTGTTTTTT
TRBV4-1	.	TRBJ1-1	.	CASSQGQGNTEAFF	TGCGCCAGCAGCCAAGGGCAGGGGAACACTGAAGCTTTCTTT
TRBV6-5	.	TRBJ1-3	once	CASSYSAGDNTIYF	TGTGCCAGCAGTTACTCAGCGGGAGATAACACCATATATTTT